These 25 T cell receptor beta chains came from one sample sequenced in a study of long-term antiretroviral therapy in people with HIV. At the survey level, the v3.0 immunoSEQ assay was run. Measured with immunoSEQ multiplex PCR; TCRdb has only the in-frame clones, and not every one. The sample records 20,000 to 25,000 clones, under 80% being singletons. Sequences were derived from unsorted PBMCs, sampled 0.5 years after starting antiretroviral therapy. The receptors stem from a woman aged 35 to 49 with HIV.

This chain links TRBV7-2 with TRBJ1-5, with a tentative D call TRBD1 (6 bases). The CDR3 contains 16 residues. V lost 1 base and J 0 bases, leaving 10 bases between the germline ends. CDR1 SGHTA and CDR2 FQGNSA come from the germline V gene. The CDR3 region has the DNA TGTGCCAGCAGCTTAGGGGGGGCTTATAGCAATCAGCCCCAGCATTTT. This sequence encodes CASSLGGAYSNQPQHF.

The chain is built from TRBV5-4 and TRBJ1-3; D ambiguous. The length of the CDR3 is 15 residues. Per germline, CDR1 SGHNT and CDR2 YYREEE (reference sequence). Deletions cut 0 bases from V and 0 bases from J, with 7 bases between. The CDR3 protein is CASSLGGHSGNTIYF. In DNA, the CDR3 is TGTGCCAGCAGCTTGGGCGGCCACTCTGGAAACACCATATATTTT.

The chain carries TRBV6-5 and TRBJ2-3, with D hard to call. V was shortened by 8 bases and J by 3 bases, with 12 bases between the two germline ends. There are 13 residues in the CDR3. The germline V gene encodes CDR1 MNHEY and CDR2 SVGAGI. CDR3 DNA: TGTGCCAGCTCATCCCGAATGACAGATACGCAGTATTTT. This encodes CASSSRMTDTQYF.

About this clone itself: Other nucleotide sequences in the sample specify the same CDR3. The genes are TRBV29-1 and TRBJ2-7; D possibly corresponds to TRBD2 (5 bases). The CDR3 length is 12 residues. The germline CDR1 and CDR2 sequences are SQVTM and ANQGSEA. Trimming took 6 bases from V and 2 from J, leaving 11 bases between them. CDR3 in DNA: TGCAGCGTGACCGGGATAGCCTACGAGCAGTACTTC. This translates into CSVTGIAYEQYF.

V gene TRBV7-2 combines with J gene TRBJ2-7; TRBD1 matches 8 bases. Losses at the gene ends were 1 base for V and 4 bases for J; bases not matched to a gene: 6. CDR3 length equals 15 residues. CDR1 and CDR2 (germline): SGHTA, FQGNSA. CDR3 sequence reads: CASSLVDRGGYEQYF. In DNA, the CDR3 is TGTGCCAGCAGCTTAGTAGACAGGGGAGGTTACGAGCAGTACTTC.

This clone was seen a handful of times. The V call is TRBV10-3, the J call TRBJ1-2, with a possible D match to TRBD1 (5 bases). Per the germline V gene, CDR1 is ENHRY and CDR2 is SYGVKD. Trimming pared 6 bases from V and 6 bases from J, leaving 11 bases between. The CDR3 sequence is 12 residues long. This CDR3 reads CAISPQGNGYTF. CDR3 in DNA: TGTGCCATCAGCCCTCAGGGAAATGGCTACACCTTC.

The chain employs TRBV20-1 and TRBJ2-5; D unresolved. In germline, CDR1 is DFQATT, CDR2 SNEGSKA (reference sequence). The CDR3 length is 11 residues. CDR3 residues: CSSWAGETQYF. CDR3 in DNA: TGCAGCTCTTGGGCCGGGGAGACCCAGTACTTC.

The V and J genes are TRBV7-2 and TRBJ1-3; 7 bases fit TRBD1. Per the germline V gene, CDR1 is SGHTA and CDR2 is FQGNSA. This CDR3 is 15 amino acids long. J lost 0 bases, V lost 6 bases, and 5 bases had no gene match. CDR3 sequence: CASRQGSSSGNTIYF. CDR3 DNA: TGTGCCAGCAGACAGGGGTCTAGCTCTGGAAACACCATATATTTT.

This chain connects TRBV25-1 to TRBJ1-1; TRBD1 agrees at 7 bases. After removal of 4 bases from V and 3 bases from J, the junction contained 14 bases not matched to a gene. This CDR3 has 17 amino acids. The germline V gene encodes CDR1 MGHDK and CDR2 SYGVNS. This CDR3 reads CASSGIWARQGYTEAFF. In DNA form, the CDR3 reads TGTGCCAGCAGTGGAATATGGGCCAGACAGGGTTACACTGAAGCTTTCTTT.

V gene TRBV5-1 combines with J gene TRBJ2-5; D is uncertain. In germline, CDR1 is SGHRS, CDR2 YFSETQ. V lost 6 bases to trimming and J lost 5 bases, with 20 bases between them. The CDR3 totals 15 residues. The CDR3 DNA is TGCGCCAGCACCTCCAACGGCCAGGCGATGGAGACCCAGTACTTC. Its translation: CASTSNGQAMETQYF.

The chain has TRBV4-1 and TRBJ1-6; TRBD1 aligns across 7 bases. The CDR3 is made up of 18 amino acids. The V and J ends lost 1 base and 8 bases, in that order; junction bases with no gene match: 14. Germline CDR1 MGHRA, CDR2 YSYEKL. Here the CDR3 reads CASSQAEGAVGTDSPLHF. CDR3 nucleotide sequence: TGCGCCAGCAGCCAAGCGGAGGGGGCGGTTGGGACGGATTCACCCCTCCACTTT.

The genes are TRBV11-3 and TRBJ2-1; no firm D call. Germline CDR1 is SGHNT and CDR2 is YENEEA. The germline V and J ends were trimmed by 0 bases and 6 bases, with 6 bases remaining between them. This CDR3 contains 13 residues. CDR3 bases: TGTGCCAGCAGCTTAGATTGGGGCAATGAGCAGTTCTTC. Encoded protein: CASSLDWGNEQFF.

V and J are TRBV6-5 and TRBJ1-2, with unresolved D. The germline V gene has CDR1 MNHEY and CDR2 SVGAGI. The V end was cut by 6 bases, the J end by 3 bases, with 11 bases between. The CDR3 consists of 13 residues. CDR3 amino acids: CASSPTADYGYTF. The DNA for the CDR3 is TGTGCCAGCAGCCCGACGGCGGACTATGGCTACACCTTC.

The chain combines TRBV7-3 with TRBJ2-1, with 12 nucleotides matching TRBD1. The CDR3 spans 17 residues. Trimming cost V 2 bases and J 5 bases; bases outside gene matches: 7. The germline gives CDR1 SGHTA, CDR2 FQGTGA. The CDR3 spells CASSLDFGTGGNNEQFF. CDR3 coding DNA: TGTGCCAGCAGCTTAGACTTCGGGACAGGGGGCAACAATGAGCAGTTCTTC.

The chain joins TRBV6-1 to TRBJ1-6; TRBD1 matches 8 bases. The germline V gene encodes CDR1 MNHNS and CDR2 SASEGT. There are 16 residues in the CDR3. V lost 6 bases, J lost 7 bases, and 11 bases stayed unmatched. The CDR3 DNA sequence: TGTGCCAGCAGCGAACGGGGGGACAGGCTAAATTCACCCCTCCACTTT. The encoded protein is CASSERGDRLNSPLHF.

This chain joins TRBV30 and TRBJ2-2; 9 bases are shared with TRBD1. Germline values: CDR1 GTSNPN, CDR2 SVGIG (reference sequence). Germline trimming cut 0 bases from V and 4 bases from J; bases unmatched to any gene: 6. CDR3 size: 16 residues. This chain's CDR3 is CAWSVAGTGITGELFF. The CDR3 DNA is TGTGCCTGGAGTGTCGCAGGGACAGGGATCACCGGGGAGCTGTTTTTT.

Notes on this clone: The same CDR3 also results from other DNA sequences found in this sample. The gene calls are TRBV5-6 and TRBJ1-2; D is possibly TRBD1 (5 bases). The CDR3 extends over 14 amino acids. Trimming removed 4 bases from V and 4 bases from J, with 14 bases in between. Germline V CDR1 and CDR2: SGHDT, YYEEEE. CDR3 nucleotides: TGTGCCAGCAGCCCACTAGACAGCCTCTATGGCTACACCTTC. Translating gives CASSPLDSLYGYTF. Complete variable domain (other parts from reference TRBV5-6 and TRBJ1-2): DAGVTQSPTHLIKTRGQQVTLRCSPKSGHDTVSWYQQALGQGPQFIFQYYEEEERQRGNFPDRFSGHQFPNYSSELNVNALLLGDSALYLCASSPLDSLYGYTFGSGTRLTVV.

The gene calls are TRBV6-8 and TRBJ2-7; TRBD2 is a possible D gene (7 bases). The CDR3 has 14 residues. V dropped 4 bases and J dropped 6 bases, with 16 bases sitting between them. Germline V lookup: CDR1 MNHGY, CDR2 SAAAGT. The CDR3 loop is CASSWSGGQREQYF. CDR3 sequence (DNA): TGTGCCAGCAGTTGGTCGGGGGGCCAGCGCGAGCAGTACTTC.

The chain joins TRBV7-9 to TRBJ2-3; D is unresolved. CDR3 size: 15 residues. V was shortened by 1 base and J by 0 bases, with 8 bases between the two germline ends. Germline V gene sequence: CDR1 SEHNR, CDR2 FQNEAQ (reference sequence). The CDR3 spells CASSLELGSTDTQYF. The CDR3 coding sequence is TGTGCCAGCAGCTTAGAGTTAGGGAGCACAGATACGCAGTATTTT.

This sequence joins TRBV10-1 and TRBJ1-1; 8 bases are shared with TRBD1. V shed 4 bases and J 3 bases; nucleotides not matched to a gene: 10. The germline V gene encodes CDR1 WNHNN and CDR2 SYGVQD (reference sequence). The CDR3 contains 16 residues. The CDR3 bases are TGCGCCAGCAGTGGGGGACAGGAGACCCATGACACTGAAGCTTTCTTT. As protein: CASSGGQETHDTEAFF.

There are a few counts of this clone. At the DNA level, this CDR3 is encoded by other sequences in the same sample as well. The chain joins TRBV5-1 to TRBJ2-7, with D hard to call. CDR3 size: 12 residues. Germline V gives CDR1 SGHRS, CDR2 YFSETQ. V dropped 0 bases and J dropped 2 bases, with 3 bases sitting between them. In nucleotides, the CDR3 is TGCGCCAGCAGCTTGGCCCCCTACGAGCAGTACTTC. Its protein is CASSLAPYEQYF.

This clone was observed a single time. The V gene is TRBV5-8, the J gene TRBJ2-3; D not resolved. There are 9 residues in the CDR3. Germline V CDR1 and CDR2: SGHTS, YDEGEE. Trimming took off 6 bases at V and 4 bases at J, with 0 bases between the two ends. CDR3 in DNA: TGTGCCAGCACAGATACGCAGTATTTT. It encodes CASTDTQYF.

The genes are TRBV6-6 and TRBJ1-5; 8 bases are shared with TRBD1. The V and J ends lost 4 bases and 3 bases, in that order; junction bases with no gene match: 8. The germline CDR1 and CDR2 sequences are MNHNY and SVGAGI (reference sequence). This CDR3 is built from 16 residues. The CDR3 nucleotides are TGTGCCAGCAGTTCCCCCGGGACAGGTACCAATCAGCCCCAGCATTTT. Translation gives CASSSPGTGTNQPQHF.

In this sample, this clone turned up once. In nucleotides, the CDR3 is TGTGCCAGCAGTTTAGCCAGGGATAATGGCTACACCTTC. This sequence encodes CASSLARDNGYTF. This chain uses TRBV28 with TRBJ1-2; D possibly corresponds to TRBD1 (5 bases). This CDR3 contains 13 residues. Germline loops: CDR1 MDHEN, CDR2 SYDVKM. Trimming shortened V by 2 bases and J by 6 bases, and 10 bases separated the two germline ends.

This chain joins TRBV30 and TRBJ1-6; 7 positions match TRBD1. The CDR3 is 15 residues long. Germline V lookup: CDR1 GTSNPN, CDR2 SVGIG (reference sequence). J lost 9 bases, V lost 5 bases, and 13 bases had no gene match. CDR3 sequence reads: CAWGGRQGLGSPLHF. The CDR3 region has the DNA TGTGCCTGGGGCGGGCGACAGGGATTAGGTTCACCCCTCCACTTT.